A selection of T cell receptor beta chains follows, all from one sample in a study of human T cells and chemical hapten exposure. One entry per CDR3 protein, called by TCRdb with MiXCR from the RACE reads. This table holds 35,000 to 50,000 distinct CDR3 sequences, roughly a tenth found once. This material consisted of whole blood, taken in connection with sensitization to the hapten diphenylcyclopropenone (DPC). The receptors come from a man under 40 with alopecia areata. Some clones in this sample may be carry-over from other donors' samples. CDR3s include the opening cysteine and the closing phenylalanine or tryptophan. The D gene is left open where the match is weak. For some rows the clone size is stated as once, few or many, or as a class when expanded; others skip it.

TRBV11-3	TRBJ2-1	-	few	TGTGCCAGCAGCCTTCTAGCCCTAACCTACAATGAGCAGTTCTTC	CASSLLALTYNEQFF
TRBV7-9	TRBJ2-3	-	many	TGTGCCAGCAGCCACGGCGGGGTGGCGGTTACGCAGTATTTT	CASSHGGVAVTQYF
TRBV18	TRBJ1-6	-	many	TGTGCCAGCTCACCACAGGGGGGCGAATCACCCCTCCACTTT	CASSPQGGESPLHF
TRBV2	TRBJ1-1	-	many	TGTGCCAGCAGTGAGTTTTTCACTGAAGCTTTCTTT	CASSEFFTEAFF
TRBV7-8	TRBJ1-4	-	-	TGTGCCAGCAGCAGCAGGACAGCTGAAAAACTGTTTTTT	CASSSRTAEKLFF
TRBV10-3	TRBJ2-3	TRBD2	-	TGTGCCATCAGTGAGACGAGCGGGATGGGGGCAGATACGCAGTATTTT	CAISETSGMGADTQYF
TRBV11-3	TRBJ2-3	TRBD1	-	TGTGCCAGCACTGGAGTAATGGACAGGGGTTCAGATACGCAGTATTTT	CASTGVMDRGSDTQYF
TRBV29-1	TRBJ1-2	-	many	TGCAGCGTTGAAGACCTACAACCTGAAGATATCAACTATGGCTACACCTTC	CSVEDLQPEDINYGYTF
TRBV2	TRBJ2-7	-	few	TGTGCCAGCAGGGGAGGGACAACCAACTACGAGCAGTACTTC	CASRGGTTNYEQYF
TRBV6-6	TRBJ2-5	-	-	TGTGCCAGGAGTTCCCTCCAAGAGACCCAGTACTTC	CARSSLQETQYF
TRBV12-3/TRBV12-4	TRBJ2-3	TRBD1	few	TGTGCCAGCACCCTCTGGGACAGCGGACCAGATACGCAGTATTTT	CASTLWDSGPDTQYF
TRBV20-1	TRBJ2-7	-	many	TGCAGTGCTCAGACATCCGACGGGCCTTACGAGCAGTACTTC	CSAQTSDGPYEQYF
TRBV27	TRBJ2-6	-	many	TGTGCCAGCAGTTCCCCGGGGCGGCGCTCTGGGGCCAACGTCCTGACTTTC	CASSSPGRRSGANVLTF
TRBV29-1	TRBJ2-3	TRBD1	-	TGCAGCGTGCTGCACCGGGACAGGGGGGCAGATACGCAGTATTTT	CSVLHRDRGADTQYF
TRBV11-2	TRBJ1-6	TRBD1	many	TGTGCCAGCAGCCCACGACAGGGTTATAATTCACCCCTCCACTTT	CASSPRQGYNSPLHF
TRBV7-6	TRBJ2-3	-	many	TGTGCCAGCAGCTTGGGCAGGGCCACAGATACGCAGTATTTT	CASSLGRATDTQYF
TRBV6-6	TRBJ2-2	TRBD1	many	TGTGCCAGCAGTCCCGGACAGGGGAGTACCGGGGAGCTGTTTTTT	CASSPGQGSTGELFF
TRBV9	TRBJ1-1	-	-	TGTGCCAGCAGCGTATCTCCCGAGGCCCAGGGCTACAACACTGAAGCTTTCTTT	CASSVSPEAQGYNTEAFF
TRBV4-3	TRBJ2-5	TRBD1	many	TGCGCCAGCAGCCAACATGGACAGGTACAAGAGACCCAGTACTTC	CASSQHGQVQETQYF
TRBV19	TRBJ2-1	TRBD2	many	TGTGCCAGTAGCCTAGCGGGGGCGCTCCCCCATGAGCAGTTCTTC	CASSLAGALPHEQFF
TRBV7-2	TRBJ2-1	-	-	TGTGCCAGCAGAAACCATCGCCTCCTCAATGAGCAGTTCTTC	CASRNHRLLNEQFF
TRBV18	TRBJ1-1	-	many	TGTGCCAGCTCACCACAGGGTACCCCGAACACTGAAGCTTTCTTT	CASSPQGTPNTEAFF
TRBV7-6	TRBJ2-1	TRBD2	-	TGTGCCAGCAGCCCTCGCCCCGGGACTAGCGCTTACAATGAGCAGTTCTTC	CASSPRPGTSAYNEQFF
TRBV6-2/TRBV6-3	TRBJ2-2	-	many	TGTGCCAGCAGTGGTCCCCCCTGGGGGACCGCGAGCTTGGGGGAGCTGTTTTTT	CASSGPPWGTASLGELFF
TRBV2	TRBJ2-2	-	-	TGTGCCAGCAGTGAGGAGTTCTCCTTCTCCACCGGGGAGCTGTTTTTT	CASSEEFSFSTGELFF
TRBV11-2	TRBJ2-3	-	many	TGTGCCAGCAGCTTAGGACAGGCTAGCACAGATACGCAGTATTTT	CASSLGQASTDTQYF
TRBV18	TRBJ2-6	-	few	TGTGCCAGCTCGCCAGGGGTTCCCTCTGGGGCCAACGTCCTGACTTTC	CASSPGVPSGANVLTF
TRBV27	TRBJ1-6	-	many	TGTGCCAGCAGACAAACAACAAGGGGTGTCCTCCCTGCACATAATTCACCCCTCCACTTT	CASRQTTRGVLPAHNSPLHF
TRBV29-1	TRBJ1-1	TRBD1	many	TGCAGCGTTGACGCACAGGGGGAAGCTTTCTTT	CSVDAQGEAFF
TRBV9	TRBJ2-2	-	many	TGTGCCAGCAGCGTTGGAGACCCCAGGGTTCCCGGGGAGCTGTTTTTT	CASSVGDPRVPGELFF
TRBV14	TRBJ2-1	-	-	TGTGCCAGCAGCCCGACCCACACTGAGCAGTTCTTC	CASSPTHTEQFF
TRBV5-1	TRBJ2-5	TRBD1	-	TGCGCCAGCAGCACTGGACAGGGCCGAGAGACCCAGTACTTC	CASSTGQGRETQYF
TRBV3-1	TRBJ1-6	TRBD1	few	TGTGCCAGCAGCCCACCGGGACAGGTGAATAATTCACCCCTCCACTTT	CASSPPGQVNNSPLHF
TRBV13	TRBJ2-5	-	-	TGTGCCAGCAGCCACGGGACTGCCATTGAGACCCAGTACTTC	CASSHGTAIETQYF
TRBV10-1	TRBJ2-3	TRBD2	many	TGCGCCAGCAGTGGAGATCGTGCGCGGGGGAGCACAGATACGCAGTATTTT	CASSGDRARGSTDTQYF
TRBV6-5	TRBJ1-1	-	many	TGTGCCAGCAGTTTCTACAGGGTCCTGAACACTGAAGCTTTCTTT	CASSFYRVLNTEAFF
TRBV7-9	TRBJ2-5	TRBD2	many	TGTGCCAGCTCTTCGGGACTAGCGATTAGGGAGACCCAGTACTTC	CASSSGLAIRETQYF
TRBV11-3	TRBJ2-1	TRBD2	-	TGTGCCAGCAGCTTAATTGGTGGGACTAGCGGGAGTGCGGAGCAGTTCTTC	CASSLIGGTSGSAEQFF
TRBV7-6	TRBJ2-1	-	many	TGTGCCAGCAGCTTCCAGCCTCGGGAGCAGTTCTTC	CASSFQPREQFF
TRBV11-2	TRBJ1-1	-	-	TGTGCCAGCAGCAGAATGAACACTGAAGCTTTCTTT	CASSRMNTEAFF
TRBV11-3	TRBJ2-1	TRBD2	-	TGTGCCAGCAGCTTAGCGGGAGGGTCCTCCTACAATGAGCAGTTCTTC	CASSLAGGSSYNEQFF
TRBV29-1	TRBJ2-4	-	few	TGCAGCGTTGTGGGGGCGGGCAGAGAAAACATTCAGTACTTC	CSVVGAGRENIQYF
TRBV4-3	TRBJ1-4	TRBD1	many	TGCGCCAGCAGCCGCCGACAGGGAAATGAAAAACTGTTTTTT	CASSRRQGNEKLFF
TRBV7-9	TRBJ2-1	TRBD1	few	TGTGCCAGCAGCTCACAGGGGGCGCAGGAAAATGAGCAGTTCTTC	CASSSQGAQENEQFF
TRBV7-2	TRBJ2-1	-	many	TGTGCCAGCAGCCGCCCCCCCGGGGGGCAGAATGAGCAGTTCTTC	CASSRPPGGQNEQFF
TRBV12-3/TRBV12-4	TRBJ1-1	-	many	TGTGCCAGCAGTTTGATGGGGAACACTGAAGCTTTCTTT	CASSLMGNTEAFF
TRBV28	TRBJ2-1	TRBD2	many	TGTGCCACAACAACGACTAGCGGGAATGTCAATGAGCAGTTCTTC	CATTTTSGNVNEQFF